The 23 T cell receptor beta chains presented below share a single source sample, sequenced in a study of blood T cell repertoires in COVID-19. Here immunoSEQ multiplex PCR was the method, and the copy in TCRdb shows in-frame clones only, minus some. The data show more than 35,000 clones, with about four fifths seen just once and about 40% held by the top ten. The sequencing input was peripheral blood. All receptors derive from an elderly man with active or convalescent COVID-19.

The V and J genes are TRBV7-3 and TRBJ2-3, with TRBD2 identical over 7 bases. The CDR3 totals 15 residues. V gave up 3 bases and J gave up 1 base; unmatched junction bases: 4. Per the germline V gene, CDR1 is SGHTA and CDR2 is FQGTGA. The DNA of the CDR3 is TGTGCCAGCAGCTTCTACACTAGCGGCACAGATACGCAGTATTTT. Translated, it gives CASSFYTSGTDTQYF. Based on the CDR3 plus reference TRBV7-3 and TRBJ2-3, the full variable domain is GAGVSQTPSNKVTEKGKYVELRCDPISGHTALYWYRQSLGQGPEFLIYFQGTGAADDSGLPNDRFFAVRPEGSVSTLKIQRTERGDSAVYLCASSFYTSGTDTQYFGPGTRLTVL.

A single count supports this clone. The V call is TRBV2, the J call TRBJ2-4, with D perhaps matching TRBD1 (6 bases). The CDR3 sequence is 15 residues long. Trimming left V 8 bases short and J 4 bases short, with 18 bases between. Germline V gene data show CDR1 as SNHLY and CDR2 as FYNNEI. The CDR3, as DNA: TGTGCCAGCTCACTCCCGGGACAAATGAAAAACATTCAGTACTTC. This encodes CASSLPGQMKNIQYF.

This sequence joins TRBV30 and TRBJ1-6; TRBD1 matches 7 bases. Losses at the gene ends were 4 bases for V and 5 bases for J; bases not matched to a gene: 2. Looked up from germline, CDR1 is GTSNPN and CDR2 is SVGIG (reference sequence). This CDR3 comprises 13 residues. The CDR3 reads CAWTQGNNSPLHF. The CDR3 DNA is TGTGCCTGGACACAGGGGAATAATTCACCCCTCCACTTT.

The chain combines TRBV19 with TRBJ2-3, with 12 bases identical to TRBD2. Germline V CDR1 and CDR2: LNHDA, SQIVND (reference sequence). J was trimmed by 2 bases and V by 7 bases; bases with no gene match: 13. CDR3 length: 18 residues. The CDR3 reads CASTDRPRTSGTTDTQYF. CDR3 coding DNA: TGTGCCAGTACGGACCGGCCCCGGACTAGCGGGACCACAGATACGCAGTATTTT.

The V gene is TRBV7-6, the J gene TRBJ2-1, with D possibly TRBD1 on 7 matching bases. V lost 5 bases and J lost 8, with 22 bases in between. From germline, CDR1 is SGHVS and CDR2 FNYEAQ. CDR3 size: 16 residues. Here the CDR3 reads CASSLRGDFSIHEQFF. DNA of the CDR3: TGTGCCAGCAGCCTCAGGGGGGACTTCTCCATCCATGAGCAGTTCTTC. The whole variable domain, remainder taken from reference TRBV7-6 and TRBJ2-1, is GAGVSQSPRYKVTKRGQDVALRCDPISGHVSLYWYRQALGQGPEFLTYFNYEAQQDKSGLPNDRFSAERPEGSISTLTIQRTEQRDSAMYRCASSLRGDFSIHEQFFGPGTRLTVL.

Here the CDR3 DNA reads TGCAGCGTTGAACCGGGAACGAACACCGGGGAGCTGTTTTTT. This codes for CSVEPGTNTGELFF. The rearrangement uses TRBV29-1 and TRBJ2-2; D is perhaps TRBD2 (5 bases). The V end lost 2 bases, the J end lost 0 bases, and 7 bases lay between the germline ends. The germline V gene has CDR1 SQVTM and CDR2 ANQGSEA. This CDR3 contains 14 residues.

V and J are TRBV5-5 and TRBJ2-1; TRBD1 is a possible D gene (6 bases). This CDR3 spans 18 amino acids. CDR1 and CDR2 from the germline V gene are SGHKS and YYEKEE (reference sequence). The V end was cut by 0 bases, the J end by 0 bases, with 16 bases between. CDR3 residues: CASSLEGDRRSSYNEQFF. The CDR3 DNA is TGTGCCAGCAGCTTGGAAGGTGACAGGCGGAGCTCCTACAATGAGCAGTTCTTC.

V is TRBV7-6 and J is TRBJ1-1; D remains unclear. The CDR3 extends over 18 amino acids. From germline, CDR1 is SGHVS and CDR2 FNYEAQ. Trimming removed 5 bases from V and 0 bases from J, with 22 bases in between. The CDR3 bases are TGTGCCAGCAGCCTGACCGGGTTGAGTACCCGTATGAACACTGAAGCTTTCTTT. As protein: CASSLTGLSTRMNTEAFF.

A few counts support this clone. The chain carries TRBV6-5 and TRBJ1-2; D might be TRBD1 (5 bases). CDR3 length equals 14 residues. Trimming cost V 3 bases and J 3 bases, with 11 bases left between them. Per the germline V gene, CDR1 is MNHEY and CDR2 is SVGAGI. The CDR3, as DNA: TGTGCCAGCAGTTATTTGGGGGGGGACTATGGCTACACCTTC. This encodes CASSYLGGDYGYTF.

The V gene is TRBV7-3, the J gene TRBJ1-1; tentatively, D is TRBD1 (6 bases). This CDR3 has 13 residues. Trimming shortened V by 0 bases and J by 4 bases, and 6 bases separated the two germline ends. Per the germline V gene, CDR1 is SGHTA and CDR2 is FQGTGA. For the CDR3, the DNA is TGTGCCAGCAGCTTAACCAGGGGCACTGAAGCTTTCTTT. Amino acids: CASSLTRGTEAFF.

The V call is TRBV7-3, the J call TRBJ1-1, with TRBD1 as a possible D gene (5 bases). The CDR3 contains 14 residues. CDR1 and CDR2 from the germline V gene are SGHTA and FQGTGA. Trimming stripped 2 bases from V and 1 base from J, with 8 bases between. The CDR3 loop is CASSLGAGNTEAFF. The CDR3 DNA reads TGTGCCAGCAGCTTAGGGGCCGGGAACACTGAAGCTTTCTTT.

The rearrangement joins TRBV24-1 to TRBJ2-1; 10 nucleotides line up with TRBD1. The CDR3 has 16 residues. V lost 4 bases to trimming and J lost 6 bases; unmatched junction nucleotides: 8. In germline, CDR1 is KGHDR, CDR2 SFDVKD. CDR3 DNA: TGTGCCACCAGTGACCAGACAGGGGGCAATGGCAATGAGCAGTTCTTC. Amino acids: CATSDQTGGNGNEQFF.

V and J are TRBV7-8 and TRBJ2-7; 11 bases align to TRBD2. Germline loops: CDR1 SGHVS, CDR2 FQNEAQ. The CDR3 is 18 amino acids. J gave up 10 bases and V 4 bases, and 21 bases lay outside the gene matches. CDR3 in amino acids: CASSSGQPSLAGGGSQYF. The CDR3 bases are TGTGCCAGCAGCTCGGGACAGCCTTCTCTAGCGGGGGGAGGGTCTCAGTACTTC.

This clone was recorded a few times. The V call is TRBV19, the J call TRBJ2-1; 8 positions match TRBD1. With 6 bases clipped from V and 7 bases from J, the junction kept 8 bases outside the gene matches. This CDR3 contains 14 residues. CDR1 is LNHDA and CDR2 is SQIVND in the germline V gene (reference sequence). The chain's CDR3 is CASRKTGAKNEQFF. The CDR3 nucleotides are TGTGCCAGTAGAAAGACAGGGGCGAAAAATGAGCAGTTCTTC.

The chain links TRBV3-1 (or the pseudogene TRBV3-2) to TRBJ1-2; the D gene is possibly TRBD1 (6 bases). Germline V gene lookup returns CDR1 LGHDT and CDR2 YNNKEL (reference sequence). V lost 3 bases and J 2 bases, leaving 13 bases between the germline ends. The CDR3 sequence is 15 residues long. CDR3 DNA sequence: TGTGCCAGCAGCCAGAGTGACAGGAGGAACTATGGCTACACCTTC. This codes for CASSQSDRRNYGYTF.

V and J are TRBV28 and TRBJ2-3, with 7 bases that match TRBD1. Looked up from germline, CDR1 is MDHEN and CDR2 is SYDVKM. The CDR3 has 15 amino acids. The junction had 9 bases not matched to a gene; V was cut back by 3 bases and J by 6 bases. CDR3 protein: CASSFERGGRDTQYF. Written as DNA, the CDR3 is TGTGCCAGCAGTTTCGAGCGAGGGGGCCGCGATACGCAGTATTTT.

CDR3 loop: CASSVGLGSGANVLTF. The CDR3 nucleotides are TGTGCCAGCAGCGTAGGACTGGGCTCTGGGGCCAACGTCCTGACTTTC. The chain joins TRBV9 to TRBJ2-6; no definite D call. V gave up 0 bases and J gave up 0 bases, with 7 bases separating them. Germline CDR1 is SGDLS and CDR2 is YYNGEE. The length of the CDR3 is 16 residues. Filled out from reference TRBV9 and TRBJ2-6, the complete variable domain reads DSGVTQTPKHLITATGQRVTLRCSPRSGDLSVYWYQQSLDQGLQFLIQYYNGEERAKGNILERFSAQQFPDLHSELNLSSLELGDSALYFCASSVGLGSGANVLTFGAGSRLTVL.

The chain has TRBV5-3 and TRBJ1-4; 7 bases are shared with TRBD1. TRBV5-3 is known as an ORF, though its function is uncertain. V lost 4 bases to trimming and J lost 7 bases; unmatched junction nucleotides: 16. This CDR3 region has 17 residues. The CDR3 region is CARSADRDDAWCEKLFF. The CDR3 bases are TGTGCCAGAAGCGCTGACAGGGATGATGCGTGGTGTGAAAAACTGTTTTTT.

The CDR3 DNA sequence: TGCGCCAGCAGCCAAGTACCGGGAGGGAGAAATGAAGCTTTCTTT. It encodes CASSQVPGGRNEAFF. This chain joins TRBV4-3 and TRBJ1-1, with D hard to call. V was trimmed by 1 base and J by 7 bases, leaving 16 bases between them. In germline, CDR1 is LGHNA, CDR2 YSLEER. The CDR3 runs 15 residues.

This clone was counted between two and nine times. The chain carries TRBV18 and TRBJ2-5; 10 bases line up with TRBD1. From germline, CDR1 is KGHSH and CDR2 LQKENI. This CDR3 is built from 17 residues. The V segment lost 3 bases and the J segment 4 bases; nucleotides outside the gene matches: 11. CDR3 protein: CASSPQPGQGSGETQYF. The CDR3 DNA sequence: TGTGCCAGCTCACCGCAGCCGGGACAGGGGTCGGGAGAGACCCAGTACTTC.

The chain is built from TRBV4-3 and TRBJ1-1; weak D call: TRBD1 (5 bases). V gave up 0 bases and J gave up 5 bases, with 10 bases separating them. CDR1 LGHNA and CDR2 YSLEER come from the germline V gene. The CDR3 totals 14 residues. Here the CDR3 DNA reads TGCGCCAGCAGCCAAGATAGGGGATTGACTGAAGCTTTCTTT. Translation: CASSQDRGLTEAFF.

The chain combines TRBV6-5 with TRBJ1-2, with 12 bases lining up with TRBD1. Germline V lookup: CDR1 MNHEY, CDR2 SVGAGI. The ends lost 6 bases at V and 6 bases at J; junction bases unmatched: 5. The CDR3 has 14 amino acids. Written as DNA, the CDR3 is TGTGCCAGCAGCCCGGGACAGGGGGCCCATGGCTACACCTTC. Translated: CASSPGQGAHGYTF.

V usage is TRBV19 and J usage is TRBJ2-7; D may be TRBD2 (5 bases). Trimming cost V 1 base and J 0 bases, with 7 bases left between them. From germline, CDR1 is LNHDA and CDR2 SQIVND (reference sequence). There are 14 residues in the CDR3. CDR3 sequence reads: CASSIGTSSYEQYF. The CDR3 region has the DNA TGTGCCAGTAGTATAGGGACTTCCTCCTACGAGCAGTACTTC. Using reference TRBV19 and TRBJ2-7 for the parts outside the CDR3, the full variable domain is DGGITQSPKYLFRKEGQNVTLSCEQNLNHDAMYWYRQDPGQGLRLIYYSQIVNDFQKGDIAEGYSVSREKKESFPLTVTSAQKNPTAFYLCASSIGTSSYEQYFGPGTRLTVT.